This T cell receptor beta chain was identified in a study of blood T cell repertoires in COVID-19. Study information: Donors in the United States, Italy and Spain gave samples during acute or convalescent COVID-19.

V shed 6 bases and J 0 bases; nucleotides not matched to a gene: 6. This CDR3 has 15 residues. From germline, CDR1 is SNHLY and CDR2 FYNNEI. Patients at the Seattle site were enrolled during active infection and followed longitudinally. The table came from immunoSEQ multiplex PCR; TCRdb's copy has only in-frame clones and leaves some out. The sample has 150,000 to 200,000 clones; around 83% are singletons. This clone came up a few times. The clonotype was recovered from a woman in her seventies with COVID-19, enrolled during active disease. V is TRBV2 and J is TRBJ2-3; the match to TRBD1 covers 7 bases. The sequencing sample was made of peripheral blood. The CDR3 loop reads CASRARDSSTDTQYF. In DNA, the CDR3 is TGTGCCAGCAGGGCCCGGGACAGTAGCACAGATACGCAGTATTTT.